The 24 T cell receptor beta chains listed next were all sequenced from one sample in a study of T cells after posttransplantation cyclophosphamide. Sequencing was performed with immunoSEQ multiplex PCR; in TCRdb, only in-frame clones are kept and a portion is missing. The sample has 20,000 or so clones, approximately 86% seen once. Busulfan-fludarabine conditioning, marrow transplant, and cyclophosphamide on days +3 and +4 were administered. The material was PBMCs, obtained after allogeneic stem cell transplant with posttransplant cyclophosphamide. Receptors originate from a female patient aged 40 to 55 who received an allogeneic stem cell transplant from a related donor, was CMV-positive, and had no GVHD. The T cells may come from the graft donor.

This chain connects TRBV19 to TRBJ1-2, with 10 bases that match TRBD1. This CDR3 has 17 amino acids. J lost 5 bases, V lost 2 bases, and 11 bases had no gene match. Germline V gene data show CDR1 as LNHDA and CDR2 as SQIVND (reference sequence). The CDR3 region is CASSIPRDRGRAYGYTF. For the CDR3, the DNA is TGTGCCAGTAGTATACCACGGGACAGGGGCCGGGCGTATGGCTACACCTTC.

The J gene is TRBJ2-7, the V gene TRBV28; 7 nucleotides match TRBD2. The germline gives CDR1 MDHEN, CDR2 SYDVKM. This CDR3 is built from 12 residues. Losses at the gene ends were 10 bases for V and 2 bases for J; bases not matched to a gene: 5. This chain's CDR3 is CAIASGTYEQYF. The CDR3 nucleotides are TGTGCCATAGCGAGCGGGACCTACGAGCAGTACTTC.

The rearrangement uses TRBV30 and TRBJ1-2; no definite D call. This CDR3 region has 13 residues. In germline, CDR1 is GTSNPN, CDR2 SVGIG (reference sequence). Trimming cost V 4 bases and J 4 bases, with 13 bases left between them. The CDR3 protein is CAWNRERRYGYTF. The CDR3 DNA is TGTGCCTGGAATCGGGAGAGACGCTATGGCTACACCTTC.

The chain joins TRBV28 to TRBJ2-5; D not certain. This CDR3 is built from 15 residues. CDR1 and CDR2 (germline): MDHEN, SYDVKM. V lost 3 bases and J 3 bases, leaving 14 bases between the germline ends. The CDR3 region has the DNA TGTGCCAGCAGTTTTTCTCTAGTAGGAAAAGAGACCCAGTACTTC. Translated, it gives CASSFSLVGKETQYF.

The chain employs TRBV5-4 and TRBJ2-5, with D uncertain. This CDR3 is 13 amino acids long. CDR1 is SGHNT, CDR2 YYREEE, per germline (reference sequence). Trimming took off 0 bases at V and 1 base at J, with 4 bases between the two ends. CDR3 nucleotides: TGTGCCAGCAGCTTGGTTAGCCAAGAGACCCAGTACTTC. Translating gives CASSLVSQETQYF.

The chain joins TRBV29-1 to TRBJ1-1; tentatively, D is TRBD1 (5 bases). Per germline, CDR1 SQVTM and CDR2 ANQGSEA. The CDR3 covers 11 residues. Trimming took off 6 bases at V and 8 bases at J, with 13 bases between the two ends. CDR3 residues: CSVDTGWEAFF. CDR3 coding DNA: TGCAGCGTAGACACAGGTTGGGAAGCTTTCTTT.

V is TRBV29-1 and J is TRBJ2-5, with D perhaps matching TRBD1 (5 bases). Germline V CDR1 and CDR2: SQVTM, ANQGSEA. V gave up 1 base and J gave up 5 bases, with 11 bases separating them. This CDR3 has 13 amino acids. The CDR3 nucleotides read TGCAGCGTTGAAGTCGACAGTCGCGAGACCCAGTACTTC. It encodes CSVEVDSRETQYF. Drawing the rest from reference TRBV29-1 and TRBJ2-5, the complete variable domain is SAVISQKPSRDICQRGTSLTIQCQVDSQVTMMFWYRQQPGQSLTLIATANQGSEATYESGFVIDKFPISRPNLTFSTLTVSNMSPEDSSIYLCSVEVDSRETQYFGPGTRLLVL.

This chain joins TRBV7-3 and TRBJ2-3; maybe TRBD1 (5 bases). Germline values: CDR1 SGHTA, CDR2 FQGTGA. The V and J ends lost 2 bases and 6 bases respectively, with 18 bases between them. The CDR3 runs 16 residues. The DNA for the CDR3 is TGTGCCAGCAGCTTATACCTAGGGGCCCATGGGGATACGCAGTATTTT. Its translation: CASSLYLGAHGDTQYF.

The chain has TRBV7-3 and TRBJ2-7; 11 bases map to TRBD1. CDR3 length: 15 residues. Germline V lookup: CDR1 SGHTA, CDR2 FQGTGA. J was trimmed by 2 bases and V by 0 bases; bases with no gene match: 0. The CDR3 is CASSLTGQGAYEQYF. DNA of the CDR3: TGTGCCAGCAGCTTAACGGGACAGGGGGCCTACGAGCAGTACTTC.

This CDR3 is CASSRIPGQGPGANVLTF. The CDR3, as DNA: TGTGCCAGCAGCCGGATCCCGGGACAGGGGCCCGGGGCCAACGTCCTGACTTTC. The rearrangement uses TRBV5-4 and TRBJ2-6, with TRBD1 matching 10 bases. This CDR3 comprises 18 residues. The J segment lost 4 bases and the V segment lost 4 bases, leaving 11 bases of the junction unmatched. The V gene's germline CDR1 is SGHNT and CDR2 YYREEE (reference sequence).

The count of this clone is one. The V and J genes are TRBV6-6 and TRBJ1-4; 7 bases match TRBD1. This CDR3 is 16 amino acids long. The V and J ends lost 5 bases and 4 bases, in that order; junction bases with no gene match: 10. Germline lookup yields CDR1 MNHNY and CDR2 SVGAGI (reference sequence). The CDR3: CASSQAQTGHNEKLFF. In DNA, the CDR3 is TGTGCCAGCAGTCAGGCCCAGACAGGGCATAATGAAAAACTGTTTTTT.

This chain links TRBV9 with TRBJ2-5; 8 bases line up with TRBD1. CDR3 size: 13 residues. Per germline, CDR1 SGDLS and CDR2 YYNGEE. V shed 1 base, J shed 4 bases, and the junction held 0 bases outside the gene matches. The DNA for the CDR3 is TGTGCCAGCAGCGTAACAGGGGGAGAGACCCAGTACTTC. Protein: CASSVTGGETQYF.

In this sample, this clone turned up once. The rearrangement joins TRBV4-2 to TRBJ1-2, with D hard to call. Deletions cut 0 bases from V and 6 bases from J, with 20 bases between. This CDR3 contains 17 residues. Germline loops: CDR1 LGHNA, CDR2 YNFKEQ. The CDR3 DNA is TGTGCCAGCAGCCAAGATCCGCCAGTTAAACAAGGAGATGGCTACACCTTC. Translated: CASSQDPPVKQGDGYTF.

CDR3 sequence (DNA): TGCGCCAGCAGCTTACGGGACAGGTGGGAGTACAATGAGCAGTTCTTC. This translates into CASSLRDRWEYNEQFF. J is TRBJ2-1 and V is TRBV5-1, with 8 positions matching TRBD1. Germline loops: CDR1 SGHRS, CDR2 YFSETQ. CDR3 length: 16 amino acids. V shed 2 bases and J 4 bases; nucleotides not matched to a gene: 8.

This clone has just one count. The gene calls are TRBV29-1 and TRBJ1-1, with D possibly matching TRBD1 (6 bases). The CDR3 is 16 residues long. Germline-derived CDR1 and CDR2 are SQVTM and ANQGSEA. Trimming shortened V by 0 bases and J by 0 bases, and 14 bases separated the two germline ends. In DNA, the CDR3 is TGCAGCGTTGAAGACTACCAGGGGCCCCTGAACACTGAAGCTTTCTTT. Translation gives CSVEDYQGPLNTEAFF. The full variable domain, rest sourced from reference TRBV29-1 and TRBJ1-1, is SAVISQKPSRDICQRGTSLTIQCQVDSQVTMMFWYRQQPGQSLTLIATANQGSEATYESGFVIDKFPISRPNLTFSTLTVSNMSPEDSSIYLCSVEDYQGPLNTEAFFGQGTRLTVV.

This rearrangement joins TRBV7-3 to TRBJ1-1, with a weak D call TRBD1 (6 bases). V was cut by 5 bases and J by 4 bases, with 17 bases left in between. Germline CDR1 and CDR2: SGHTA and FQGTGA. The CDR3 covers 15 residues. The CDR3: CASSTQGTLTTEAFF. DNA of the CDR3: TGTGCCAGCAGCACACAGGGTACCCTGACCACTGAAGCTTTCTTT.

The chain joins TRBV14 to TRBJ2-3; D is unresolved. The ends were cut back, 0 bases at V and 3 bases at J, with 19 bases in the middle. Germline loops: CDR1 SGHDN, CDR2 FVKESK. This CDR3 has 18 residues. CDR3 protein: CASSQDGVVIFGTDTQYF. The CDR3 DNA is TGTGCCAGCAGCCAAGATGGAGTTGTGATTTTTGGGACAGATACGCAGTATTTT.

This chain joins TRBV4-3 and TRBJ1-1; no clear D gene. Germline CDR1 and CDR2: LGHNA and YSLEER. V was trimmed by 0 bases and J by 4 bases, leaving 9 bases between them. The CDR3 is 14 amino acids. The CDR3 DNA is TGCGCCAGCAGCCAAGATATGCGGGGCACTGAAGCTTTCTTT. Residues: CASSQDMRGTEAFF.

The DNA for the CDR3 is TGTGCCAGCAGTGAGGGACAGGGGGACGCTTTCTTT. Its translation is CASSEGQGDAFF. The chain uses TRBV25-1 and TRBJ1-1, with TRBD1 identical over 11 bases. V trimming: 3 bases; J trimming: 11 bases; junction bases outside the gene matches: 2. The CDR3 has 12 amino acids. Germline CDR1 and CDR2: MGHDK and SYGVNS. The full variable domain, in which reference TRBV25-1 and TRBJ1-1 provide the parts outside the CDR3, is EADIYQTPRYLVIGTGKKITLECSQTMGHDKMYWYQQDPGMELHLIHYSYGVNSTEKGDLSSESTVSRIRTEHFPLTLESARPSHTSQYLCASSEGQGDAFFGQGTRLTVV.

This clone was observed once. The chain employs TRBV28 and TRBJ1-5, with D possibly TRBD1 on 6 matching bases. Germline values: CDR1 MDHEN, CDR2 SYDVKM. V was pared by 5 bases and J by 6 bases, with 8 bases between. The CDR3 runs to 12 residues. This CDR3 reads CASSAGVQPQHF. DNA for the CDR3: TGTGCCAGCAGTGCAGGGGTTCAGCCCCAGCATTTT.

J is TRBJ1-2 and V is TRBV6-1; D not resolved. CDR3 size: 17 residues. Germline values: CDR1 MNHNS, CDR2 SASEGT. V shed 4 bases and J shed 4 bases, with 22 bases lying between them. CDR3 residues: CASSGRPLGRAGYGYTF. For the CDR3, the DNA is TGTGCCAGCAGTGGCCGACCCCTGGGGAGGGCGGGCTATGGCTACACCTTC.

The rearrangement joins TRBV11-2 to TRBJ2-5, with 9 bases matching TRBD2. Germline lookup yields CDR1 SGHAT and CDR2 FQNNGV. The V segment lost 5 bases and the J segment 3 bases; nucleotides outside the gene matches: 7. CDR3 size: 15 residues. The CDR3 DNA reads as TGTGCCAGCAGCCCGGCTGGGACTAGCAAAGAGACCCAGTACTTC. Translated, it gives CASSPAGTSKETQYF.

V and J are TRBV15 and TRBJ2-7; maybe TRBD1 (6 bases). Germline V CDR1 and CDR2: LNHNV, YYDKDF (reference sequence). The germline V and J ends were trimmed by 1 base and 0 bases, with 13 bases remaining between them. The length of the CDR3 is 16 residues. The CDR3: CATSRGRDTFSYEQYF. CDR3 nucleotides: TGTGCCACCAGCAGAGGCCGGGACACTTTCTCCTACGAGCAGTACTTC. The entire variable domain, with the rest obtained from reference TRBV15 and TRBJ2-7, is as follows: DAMVIQNPRYQVTQFGKPVTLSCSQTLNHNVMYWYQQKSSQAPKLLFHYYDKDFNNEADTPDNFQSRRPNTSFCFLDIRSPGLGDTAMYLCATSRGRDTFSYEQYFGPGTRLTVT.

The rearrangement joins TRBV7-2 to TRBJ2-7, with TRBD1 identical over 9 bases. The CDR3 sequence is 14 residues long. Germline V gene data show CDR1 as SGHTA and CDR2 as FQGNSA. The trim removed 5 bases at V and 4 bases at J, leaving 6 bases unmatched. The CDR3 coding sequence is TGTGCCAGCAGCATCAACAGGGGGCAATACGAGCAGTACTTC. Its protein product is CASSINRGQYEQYF. The whole variable domain, filled in from reference TRBV7-2 and TRBJ2-7, reads GAGVSQSPSNKVTEKGKDVELRCDPISGHTALYWYRQSLGQGLEFLIYFQGNSAPDKSGLPSDRFSAERTGGSVSTLTIQRTQQEDSAVYLCASSINRGQYEQYFGPGTRLTVT.